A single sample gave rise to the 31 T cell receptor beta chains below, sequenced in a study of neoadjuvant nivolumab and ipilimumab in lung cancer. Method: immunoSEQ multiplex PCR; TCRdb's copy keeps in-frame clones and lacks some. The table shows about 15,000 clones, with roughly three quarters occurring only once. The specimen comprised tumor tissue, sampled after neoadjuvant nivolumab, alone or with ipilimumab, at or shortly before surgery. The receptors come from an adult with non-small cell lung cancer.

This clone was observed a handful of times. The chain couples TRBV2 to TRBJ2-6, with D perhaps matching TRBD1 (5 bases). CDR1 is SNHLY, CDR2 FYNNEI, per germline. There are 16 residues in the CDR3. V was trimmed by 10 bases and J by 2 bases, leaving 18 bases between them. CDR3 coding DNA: TGTGCCACCCTCGGAACTACAGGACCTGGGGCCAACGTCCTGACTTTC. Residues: CATLGTTGPGANVLTF. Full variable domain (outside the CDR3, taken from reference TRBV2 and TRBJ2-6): EPEVTQTPSHQVTQMGQEVILRCVPISNHLYFYWYRQILGQKVEFLVSFYNNEISEKSEIFDDQFSVERPDGSNFTLKIRSTKLEDSAMYFCATLGTTGPGANVLTFGAGSRLTVL.

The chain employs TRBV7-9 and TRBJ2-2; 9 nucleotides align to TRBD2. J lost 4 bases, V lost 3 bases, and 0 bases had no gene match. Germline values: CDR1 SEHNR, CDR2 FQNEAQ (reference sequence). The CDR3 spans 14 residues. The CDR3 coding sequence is TGTGCCAGCAGCTTTAGCGGGGGCACCGGGGAGCTGTTTTTT. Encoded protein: CASSFSGGTGELFF.

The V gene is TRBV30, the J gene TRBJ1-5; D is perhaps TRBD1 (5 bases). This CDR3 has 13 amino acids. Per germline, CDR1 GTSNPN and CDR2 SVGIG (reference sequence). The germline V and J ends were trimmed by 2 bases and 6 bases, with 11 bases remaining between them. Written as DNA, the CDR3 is TGTGCCTGGAGTAAAGACAGTAGTCAGCCCCAGCATTTT. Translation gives CAWSKDSSQPQHF. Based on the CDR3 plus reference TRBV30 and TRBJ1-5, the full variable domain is SQTIHQWPATLVQPVGSPLSLECTVEGTSNPNLYWYRQAAGRGLQLLFYSVGIGQISSEVPQNLSASRPQDRQFILSSKKLLLSDSGFYLCAWSKDSSQPQHFGDGTRLSIL.

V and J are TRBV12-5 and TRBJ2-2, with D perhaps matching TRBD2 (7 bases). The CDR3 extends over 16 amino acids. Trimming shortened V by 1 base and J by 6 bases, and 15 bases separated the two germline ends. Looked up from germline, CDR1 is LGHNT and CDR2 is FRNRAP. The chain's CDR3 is CASGLGGGQGSGELFF. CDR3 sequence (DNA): TGTGCTAGTGGTTTGGGCGGGGGCCAAGGATCCGGGGAGCTGTTTTTT.

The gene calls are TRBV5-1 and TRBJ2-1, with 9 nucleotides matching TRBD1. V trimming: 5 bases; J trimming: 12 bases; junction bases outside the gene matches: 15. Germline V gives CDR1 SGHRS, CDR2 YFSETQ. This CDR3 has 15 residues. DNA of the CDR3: TGCGCCAGCAGGCAGATAGGGGACAGGGAGGGGGTGCAGTTCTTC. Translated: CASRQIGDREGVQFF.

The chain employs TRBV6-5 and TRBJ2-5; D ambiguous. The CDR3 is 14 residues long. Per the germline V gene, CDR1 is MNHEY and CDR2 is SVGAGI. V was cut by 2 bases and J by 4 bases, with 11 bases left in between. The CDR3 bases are TGTGCCAGCAGTTACAGCCAAAACAGAGAGACCCAGTACTTC. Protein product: CASSYSQNRETQYF.

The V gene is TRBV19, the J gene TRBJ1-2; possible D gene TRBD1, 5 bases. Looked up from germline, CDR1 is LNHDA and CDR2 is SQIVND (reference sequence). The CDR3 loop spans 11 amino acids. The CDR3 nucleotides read TGTACACAGGCCGGTAACTATGGCTACACCTTC. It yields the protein CTQAGNYGYTF.

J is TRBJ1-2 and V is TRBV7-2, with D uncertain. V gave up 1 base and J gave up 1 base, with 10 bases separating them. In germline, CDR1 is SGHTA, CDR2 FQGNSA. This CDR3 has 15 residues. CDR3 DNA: TGTGCCAGCAGCTTAGGTTGGGCAGATAACTATGGCTACACCTTC. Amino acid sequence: CASSLGWADNYGYTF.

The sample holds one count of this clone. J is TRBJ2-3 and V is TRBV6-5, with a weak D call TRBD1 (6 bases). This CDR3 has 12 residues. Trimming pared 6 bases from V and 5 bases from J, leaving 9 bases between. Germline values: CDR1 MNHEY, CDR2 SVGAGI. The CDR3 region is CASSGRGDTQYF. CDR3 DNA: TGTGCCAGCAGCGGCAGGGGAGATACGCAGTATTTT.

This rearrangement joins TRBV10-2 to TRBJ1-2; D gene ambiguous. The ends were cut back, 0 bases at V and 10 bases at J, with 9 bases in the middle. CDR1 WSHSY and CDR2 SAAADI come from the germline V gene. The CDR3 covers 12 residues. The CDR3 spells CASSESGVFYTF. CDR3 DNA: TGCGCCAGCAGTGAGTCAGGAGTCTTCTACACCTTC.

CDR3 region: CASSRSDSPQDTQYF. CDR3 in DNA: TGTGCCAGCAGCCGCTCGGACAGCCCCCAAGATACGCAGTATTTT. This chain connects TRBV13 to TRBJ2-3; weak D call: TRBD1 (6 bases). Germline CDR1 PRHDT, CDR2 FYEKMQ (reference sequence). The CDR3 covers 15 residues. Trimming left V 5 bases short and J 5 bases short, with 17 bases between.

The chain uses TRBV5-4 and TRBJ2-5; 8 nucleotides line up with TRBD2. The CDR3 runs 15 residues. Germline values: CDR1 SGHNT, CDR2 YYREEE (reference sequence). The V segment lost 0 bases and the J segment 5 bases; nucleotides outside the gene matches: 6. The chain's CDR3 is CASSLGSGARETQYF. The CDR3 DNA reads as TGTGCCAGCAGCTTGGGTAGCGGGGCGAGGGAGACCCAGTACTTC.

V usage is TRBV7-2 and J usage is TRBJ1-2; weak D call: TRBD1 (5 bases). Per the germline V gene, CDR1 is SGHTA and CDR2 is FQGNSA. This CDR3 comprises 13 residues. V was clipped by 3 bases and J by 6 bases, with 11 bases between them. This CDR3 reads CASSLWQGNGYTF. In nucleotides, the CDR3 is TGTGCCAGCAGCTTGTGGCAGGGCAATGGCTACACCTTC. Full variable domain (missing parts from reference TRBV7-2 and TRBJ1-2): GAGVSQSPSNKVTEKGKDVELRCDPISGHTALYWYRQSLGQGLEFLIYFQGNSAPDKSGLPSDRFSAERTGGSVSTLTIQRTQQEDSAVYLCASSLWQGNGYTFGSGTRLTVV.

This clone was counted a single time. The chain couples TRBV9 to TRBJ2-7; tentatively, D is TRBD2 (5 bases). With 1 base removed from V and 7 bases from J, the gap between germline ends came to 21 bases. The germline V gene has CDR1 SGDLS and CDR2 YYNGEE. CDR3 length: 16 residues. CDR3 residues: CASSVSPRDSGEEQYF. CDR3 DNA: TGTGCCAGCAGCGTAAGCCCACGGGATTCCGGGGAGGAGCAGTACTTC.

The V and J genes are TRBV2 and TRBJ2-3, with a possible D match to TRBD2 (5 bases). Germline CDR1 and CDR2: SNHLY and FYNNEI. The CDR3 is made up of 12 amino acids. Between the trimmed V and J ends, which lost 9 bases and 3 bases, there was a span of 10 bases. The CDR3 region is CASSDWTDTQYF. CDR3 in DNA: TGTGCCAGTAGCGACTGGACAGATACGCAGTATTTT.

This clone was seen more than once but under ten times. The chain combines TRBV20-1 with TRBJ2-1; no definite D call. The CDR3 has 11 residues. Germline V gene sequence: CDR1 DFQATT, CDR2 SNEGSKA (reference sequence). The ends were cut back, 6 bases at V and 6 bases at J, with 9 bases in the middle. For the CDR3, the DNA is TGCAGTGCCTTCCTCCTCAATGAGCAGTTCTTC. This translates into CSAFLLNEQFF.

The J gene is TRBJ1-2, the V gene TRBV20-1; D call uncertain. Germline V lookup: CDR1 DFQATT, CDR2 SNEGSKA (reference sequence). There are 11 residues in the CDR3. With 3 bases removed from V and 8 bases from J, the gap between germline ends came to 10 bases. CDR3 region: CSARDGLGYTF. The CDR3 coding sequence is TGCAGTGCTAGGGACGGTTTGGGCTACACCTTC.

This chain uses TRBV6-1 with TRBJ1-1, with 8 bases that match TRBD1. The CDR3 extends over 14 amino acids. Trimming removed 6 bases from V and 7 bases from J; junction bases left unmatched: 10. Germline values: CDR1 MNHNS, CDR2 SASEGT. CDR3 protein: CASSLGQARDEAFF. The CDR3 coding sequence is TGTGCCAGCAGCTTGGGACAGGCCCGAGATGAAGCTTTCTTT.

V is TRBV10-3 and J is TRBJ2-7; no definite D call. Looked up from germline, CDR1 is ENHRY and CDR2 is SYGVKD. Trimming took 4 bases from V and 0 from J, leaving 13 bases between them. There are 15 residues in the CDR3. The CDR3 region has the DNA TGTGCCATCAGTGTTGCAGGTCTCAGCTCCTACGAGCAGTACTTC. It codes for CAISVAGLSSYEQYF.

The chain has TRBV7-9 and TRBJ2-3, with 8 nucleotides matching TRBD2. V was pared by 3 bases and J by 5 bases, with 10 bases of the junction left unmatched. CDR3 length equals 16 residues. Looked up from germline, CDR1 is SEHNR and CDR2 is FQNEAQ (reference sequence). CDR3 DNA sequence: TGTGCCAGCAGCTTTCCTCCGGGGGGGGTAAGAGATACGCAGTATTTT. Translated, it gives CASSFPPGGVRDTQYF.

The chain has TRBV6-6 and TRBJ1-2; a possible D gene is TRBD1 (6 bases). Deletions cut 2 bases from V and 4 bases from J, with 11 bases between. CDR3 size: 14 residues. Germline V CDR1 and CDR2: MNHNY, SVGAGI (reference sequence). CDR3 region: CASSYADRPYGYTF. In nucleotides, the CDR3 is TGTGCCAGCAGTTACGCCGACAGGCCCTATGGCTACACCTTC.

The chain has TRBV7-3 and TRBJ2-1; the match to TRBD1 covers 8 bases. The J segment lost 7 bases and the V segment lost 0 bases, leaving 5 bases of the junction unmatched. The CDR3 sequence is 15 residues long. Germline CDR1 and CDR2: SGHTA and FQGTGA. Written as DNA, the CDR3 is TGTGCCAGCAGCTTAACGCAGGGGGCTGGTAATGAGCAGTTCTTC. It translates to CASSLTQGAGNEQFF.

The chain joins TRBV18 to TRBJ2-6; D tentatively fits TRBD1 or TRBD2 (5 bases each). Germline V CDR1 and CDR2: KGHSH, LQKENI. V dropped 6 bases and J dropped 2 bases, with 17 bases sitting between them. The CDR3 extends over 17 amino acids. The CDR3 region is CASSSRVGEPGANVLTF. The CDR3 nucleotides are TGTGCCAGCTCGTCCAGGGTGGGGGAACCTGGGGCCAACGTCCTGACTTTC.

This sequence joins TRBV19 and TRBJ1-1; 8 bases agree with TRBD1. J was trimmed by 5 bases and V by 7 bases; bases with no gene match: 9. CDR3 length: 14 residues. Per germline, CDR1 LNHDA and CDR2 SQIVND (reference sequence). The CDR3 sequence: CASNPTGVGTEAFF. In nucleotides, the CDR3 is TGTGCCAGTAACCCGACAGGGGTTGGAACTGAAGCTTTCTTT.

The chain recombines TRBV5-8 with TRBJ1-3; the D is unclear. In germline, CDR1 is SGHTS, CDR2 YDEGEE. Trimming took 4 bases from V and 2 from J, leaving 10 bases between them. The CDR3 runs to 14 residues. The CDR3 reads CASSTRVAGNTIYF. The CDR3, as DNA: TGTGCCAGCAGCACTCGAGTCGCTGGAAACACCATATATTTT.

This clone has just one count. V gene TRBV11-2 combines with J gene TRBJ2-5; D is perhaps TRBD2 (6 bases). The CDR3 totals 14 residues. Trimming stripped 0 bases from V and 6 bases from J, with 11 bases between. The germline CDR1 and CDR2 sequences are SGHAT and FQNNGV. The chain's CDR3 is CASSLDGGMKTQYF. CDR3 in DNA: TGTGCCAGCAGCTTAGATGGGGGGATGAAGACCCAGTACTTC.

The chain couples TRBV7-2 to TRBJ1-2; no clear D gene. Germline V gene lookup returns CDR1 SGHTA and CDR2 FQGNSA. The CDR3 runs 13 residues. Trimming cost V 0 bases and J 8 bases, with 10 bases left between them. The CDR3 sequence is CASSLAYLDGYTF. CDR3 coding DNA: TGTGCCAGCAGCTTAGCCTACCTGGACGGCTACACCTTC.

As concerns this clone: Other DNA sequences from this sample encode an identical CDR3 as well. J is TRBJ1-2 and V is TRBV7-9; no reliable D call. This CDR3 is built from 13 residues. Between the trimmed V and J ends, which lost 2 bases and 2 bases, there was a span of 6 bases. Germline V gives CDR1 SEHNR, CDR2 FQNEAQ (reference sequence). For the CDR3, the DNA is TGTGCCAGCAGCTTATCCCAGAACTATGGCTACACCTTC. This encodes CASSLSQNYGYTF. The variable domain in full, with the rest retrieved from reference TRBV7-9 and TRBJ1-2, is DTGVSQNPRHKITKRGQNVTFRCDPISEHNRLYWYRQTLGQGPEFLTYFQNEAQLEKSRLLSDRFSAERPKGSFSTLEIQRTEQGDSAMYLCASSLSQNYGYTFGSGTRLTVV.

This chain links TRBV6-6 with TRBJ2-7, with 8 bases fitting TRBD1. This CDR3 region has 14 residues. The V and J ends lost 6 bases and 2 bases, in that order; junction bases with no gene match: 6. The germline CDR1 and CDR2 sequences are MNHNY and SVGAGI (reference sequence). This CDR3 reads CASRSTGATYEQYF. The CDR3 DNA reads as TGTGCCAGCAGATCGACAGGGGCGACCTACGAGCAGTACTTC.

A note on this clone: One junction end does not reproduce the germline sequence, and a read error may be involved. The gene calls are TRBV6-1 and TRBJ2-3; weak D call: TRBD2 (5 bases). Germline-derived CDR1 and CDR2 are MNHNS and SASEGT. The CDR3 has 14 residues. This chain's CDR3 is CASTLVGGTATQYF. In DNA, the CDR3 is TGTGCCAGCACCCTAGTTGGAGGCACAGCTACGCAGTATTTT.

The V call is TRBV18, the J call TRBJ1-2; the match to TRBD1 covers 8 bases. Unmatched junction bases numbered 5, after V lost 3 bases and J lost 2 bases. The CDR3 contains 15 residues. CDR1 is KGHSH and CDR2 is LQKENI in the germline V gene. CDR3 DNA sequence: TGTGCCAGCTCACCGGGACAGGCGATGAACTATGGCTACACCTTC. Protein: CASSPGQAMNYGYTF.